This record covers a single TCR beta chain. Its antigen is undetermined. Per germline, CDR1 MNHEY and CDR2 SMNVEV (reference sequence). The CDR3 runs to 11 residues. Trimming removed 3 bases from V and 4 bases from J, with 3 bases in between. Generated by immunoSEQ multiplex PCR, the TCRdb table keeps only in-frame clones and is missing some. The sample includes around 100,000 clones, 94% of them seen just once. This sample is drawn from a study of siplizumab effects on memory and regulatory T cells. Study-wide points: In the presence of siplizumab, alloreactive sequences traceable to unstimulated CD4+ memory cells were significantly reduced. Alloreactive clones mapping to unstimulated subsets formed only a minor fraction.

This receptor was obtained from a human donor in good health. The specimen was non-Treg CD4+ T cells sorted from blood. V gene TRBV27 combines with J gene TRBJ2-5; D gene unclear. CDR3 sequence (DNA): TGTGCCAGCAGTTTTCGAGAGACCCAGTACTTC. This gives the protein CASSFRETQYF.